This T cell receptor beta chain was profiled in a study of CD8 T cells in Susac syndrome. Study-wide points: As the study acknowledged, the number of individuals who were part of its TCR sequencing and HLA analysis was relatively small.

On this clonotype itself: Its antigen is as yet unknown.

CDR1 and CDR2 (germline): MDHEN, SYDVKM. After removal of 4 bases from V and 6 bases from J, the junction contained 7 bases not matched to a gene. CDR3 size: 15 residues. TCR beta sequencing covered blood CD8+ and CD4+ T cells. While CD8+ and CD4+ T cells were isolated negatively, TEMRA cells were enriched by FACS. With random hexamers, reverse transcription was performed on roughly 0.45 to 1 ug of RNA. TCR beta CDR3 was amplified by immunoSEQ covering 54 Vbeta and 13 Jbeta. TCRdb reanalysed the immunoSEQ multiplex PCR reads using MiXCR and keeps one entry per CDR3 protein. This table holds 69,000 or so distinct CDR3 sequences, around 95% found once.

Sequencing was performed on CD8+ T cells from PBMCs. The V gene is TRBV28, the J gene TRBJ1-3; 9 bases match TRBD1. The clonotype comes from a human donor in good health. This chain's CDR3 is CASSYGTGSENTIYF. The CDR3 DNA sequence: TGTGCCAGCAGTTATGGGACAGGGAGCGAAAACACCATATATTTT.